What follows are 29 T cell receptor beta chains derived from one specimen sequenced in a study of shared clonotypes between healthy human individuals. Using immunoSEQ multiplex PCR, the repertoire was profiled, and TCRdb retains in-frame clones only, with some absent. The table lists under 1,100,000 clones, around 76% of them singletons. Sequencing input: memory CD4+ T cells sorted from blood. Subset reported: CD45RA-negative fraction. These TCRs come from a young man in good health.

The chain recombines TRBV5-1 with TRBJ2-5; D possibly corresponds to TRBD2 (7 bases). The germline CDR1 and CDR2 sequences are SGHRS and YFSETQ. This CDR3 region has 16 residues. Trimming left V 3 bases short and J 2 bases short, with 17 bases between. The CDR3, as DNA: TGCGCCAGCAGCTGGAGTGCGCGGGGGCAGCAAGAGACCCAGTACTTC. This translates into CASSWSARGQQETQYF.

The chain combines TRBV5-1 with TRBJ1-2, with D perhaps TRBD1 (5 bases). The CDR3 sequence is 15 residues long. Trimming took off 0 bases at V and 4 bases at J, with 13 bases between the two ends. Germline V lookup: CDR1 SGHRS, CDR2 YFSETQ. CDR3: CASSLGQGGGYGYTF. Written as DNA, the CDR3 is TGCGCCAGCAGCTTGGGCCAGGGCGGCGGCTATGGCTACACCTTC.

This chain links TRBV5-8 with TRBJ1-2; D unresolved. The germline CDR1 and CDR2 sequences are SGHTS and YDEGEE. The V end lost 2 bases, the J end lost 7 bases, and 21 bases lay between the germline ends. This CDR3 has 16 residues. The CDR3: CASSFPASEGVSGYTF. CDR3 nucleotides: TGTGCCAGCAGCTTCCCCGCGTCGGAGGGTGTTAGTGGCTACACCTTC.

This clone is medium-sized (0.01 to 0.1%) in the sample. The chain has TRBV30 and TRBJ1-3; weak D call: TRBD1 (5 bases). The germline V and J ends were trimmed by 1 base and 0 bases, with 10 bases remaining between them. This CDR3 region has 15 residues. The V gene's germline CDR1 is GTSNPN and CDR2 SVGIG (reference sequence). The CDR3 sequence is CAWSDRSLSGNTIYF. CDR3 sequence (DNA): TGTGCCTGGAGTGACAGGAGTCTCTCTGGAAACACCATATATTTT.

The chain has TRBV28 and TRBJ1-1; 8 nucleotides line up with TRBD1. This CDR3 region has 15 residues. Trimming cost V 10 bases and J 3 bases; bases outside gene matches: 13. The germline V gene encodes CDR1 MDHEN and CDR2 SYDVKM. The CDR3 region has the DNA TGTGCCACCCAAGGGGCAGGGGGACAGGACACTGAAGCTTTCTTT. Its translation is CATQGAGGQDTEAFF.

This clone turned up a few times. The chain joins TRBV28 to TRBJ1-6; maybe TRBD1 (6 bases). This CDR3 comprises 15 residues. CDR1 and CDR2 from the germline V gene are MDHEN and SYDVKM. Trimming took off 7 bases at V and 10 bases at J, with 20 bases between the two ends. CDR3 residues: CASTPSGVSGSPLHF. The DNA for the CDR3 is TGTGCCAGCACCCCCTCAGGGGTTTCAGGATCACCCCTCCACTTT.

Points on this clone: The same CDR3 arises from other DNA sequences in this sample as well. The chain has TRBV11-2 and TRBJ2-7; either TRBD1 or TRBD2 may supply D (6 bases each). The V and J ends lost 1 base and 1 base respectively, with 11 bases between them. The CDR3 totals 15 residues. Germline CDR1 is SGHAT and CDR2 is FQNNGV. CDR3 sequence reads: CASSLGGAGSYEQYF. CDR3 in DNA: TGTGCCAGCAGCTTAGGGGGGGCGGGTTCCTACGAGCAGTACTTC.

The chain employs TRBV4-1 and TRBJ2-5; 10 bases fit TRBD2. The trim removed 6 bases at V and 4 bases at J, leaving 5 bases unmatched. Germline values: CDR1 MGHRA, CDR2 YSYEKL. The CDR3 runs to 14 residues. In DNA, the CDR3 is TGCGCCAGCAGTACAGCGGGGGGGGGAGAGACCCAGTACTTC. Its protein product is CASSTAGGGETQYF.

J is TRBJ1-2 and V is TRBV5-1, with D possibly being TRBD1 (6 bases). Germline loops: CDR1 SGHRS, CDR2 YFSETQ. The germline V and J ends were trimmed by 4 bases and 3 bases, with 16 bases remaining between them. The CDR3 consists of 15 residues. Here the CDR3 DNA reads TGCGCCAGCAGCGCACGTCCAGGGGTATACTATGGCTACACCTTC. Translation gives CASSARPGVYYGYTF.

V is TRBV5-5 and J is TRBJ2-3; 7 bases are shared with TRBD2. The CDR3 contains 16 residues. Trimming removed 7 bases from V and 2 bases from J; junction bases left unmatched: 13. Germline V CDR1 and CDR2: SGHKS, YYEKEE (reference sequence). The CDR3 sequence: CASGRASGGLTDTQYF. The CDR3 nucleotides read TGTGCCAGCGGGCGGGCTAGCGGCGGTCTCACAGATACGCAGTATTTT.

The chain combines TRBV1 with TRBJ2-1; the D call TRBD1 from the table was never checked on the DNA. TRBV1 is noted as a pseudogene. The CDR3 runs to 14 residues. CDR3 coding DNA: TGCACCAGCAGCCTCGGCAGGGCCAGGAATGAGCAGTTCTTC. Protein: CTSSLGRARNEQFF.

V and J are TRBV10-1 and TRBJ2-1; 8 bases fit TRBD1. V trimming: 4 bases; J trimming: 2 bases; junction bases outside the gene matches: 4. The germline V gene encodes CDR1 WNHNN and CDR2 SYGVQD (reference sequence). The CDR3 spans 15 residues. This CDR3 is CASSGGQGTYNEQFF. The CDR3 DNA reads as TGCGCCAGCAGTGGAGGACAGGGCACCTACAATGAGCAGTTCTTC.

This clone has only one observation. The chain recombines TRBV5-5 with TRBJ1-3; D is uncertain. This CDR3 is built from 16 residues. V was trimmed by 1 base and J by 0 bases, leaving 11 bases between them. CDR1 is SGHKS, CDR2 YYEKEE, per germline (reference sequence). This chain's CDR3 is CASSLQWSFSGNTIYF. The CDR3 DNA follows: TGTGCCAGCAGCTTGCAGTGGTCCTTCTCTGGAAACACCATATATTTT.

This chain links TRBV4-3 with TRBJ2-1; 9 bases fit TRBD2. Trimming took 0 bases from V and 0 from J; bases not matched to a gene: 6. The CDR3 has 18 residues. Per germline, CDR1 LGHNA and CDR2 YSLEER. CDR3 in amino acids: CASSQDDGSGSSYNEQFF. The CDR3 DNA follows: TGCGCCAGCAGCCAAGACGACGGTAGCGGGAGCTCCTACAATGAGCAGTTCTTC.

The V call is TRBV5-1, the J call TRBJ2-5, with D hard to call. The CDR3 consists of 11 residues. Germline V gene sequence: CDR1 SGHRS, CDR2 YFSETQ. V lost 2 bases and J 5 bases, leaving 4 bases between the germline ends. DNA of the CDR3: TGCGCCAGCAGCTTCGCGGAGACCCAGTACTTC. Translated: CASSFAETQYF.

This clone has a count of ten or more. Other nucleotide sequences in the sample specify the same CDR3. As DNA, the CDR3 is TGTGCCAGCAGCGCTGGACTGGGGTACGAGCAGTACTTC. Translation: CASSAGLGYEQYF. J is TRBJ2-7 and V is TRBV11-2, with D perhaps matching TRBD2 (5 bases). The CDR3 extends over 13 amino acids. The germline CDR1 and CDR2 sequences are SGHAT and FQNNGV. Between the trimmed V and J ends, which lost 5 bases and 4 bases, there was a span of 12 bases.

The chain joins TRBV5-1 to TRBJ2-1; the D is unclear. CDR1 is SGHRS, CDR2 YFSETQ, per germline. V was shortened by 0 bases and J by 2 bases, with 6 bases between the two germline ends. The CDR3 is 14 residues long. CDR3: CASSLGDTYNEQFF. In DNA, the CDR3 is TGCGCCAGCAGCTTGGGGGATACCTACAATGAGCAGTTCTTC.

The chain joins TRBV2 to TRBJ2-5, with D maybe TRBD1 (6 bases). The CDR3 is 13 residues long. Trimming pared 11 bases from V and 4 bases from J, leaving 17 bases between. Germline CDR1 is SNHLY and CDR2 is FYNNEI. CDR3 bases: TGTGCCGGCCAGGGGTTCATTGGAGAGACCCAGTACTTC. This codes for CAGQGFIGETQYF.

This rearrangement joins TRBV5-6 to TRBJ1-2; D is ambiguous. This CDR3 contains 14 residues. From germline, CDR1 is SGHDT and CDR2 YYEEEE. Trimming shortened V by 3 bases and J by 4 bases, and 13 bases separated the two germline ends. The CDR3 DNA reads as TGTGCCAGCAGCTGGGGAGTGGGATCCTATGGCTACACCTTC. Translation: CASSWGVGSYGYTF.

The genes are TRBV14 and TRBJ2-5; D may match TRBD1 or TRBD2 (6 bases each). This CDR3 region has 17 residues. The V end was cut by 4 bases, the J end by 4 bases, with 22 bases between. Germline V CDR1 and CDR2: SGHDN, FVKESK. The CDR3 protein is CASSPGSARRGGETQYF. CDR3 nucleotides: TGTGCCAGCAGCCCCGGATCGGCACGCAGGGGAGGAGAGACCCAGTACTTC. Looking up the rest from reference TRBV14 and TRBJ2-5 gives the full variable domain: EAGVTQFPSHSVIEKGQTVTLRCDPISGHDNLYWYRRVMGKEIKFLLHFVKESKQDESGMPNNRFLAERTGGTYSTLKVQPAELEDSGVYFCASSPGSARRGGETQYFGPGTRLLVL.

The chain uses TRBV5-6 and TRBJ2-1; either TRBD1 or TRBD2 may fit D (5 bases each). The CDR3 runs to 16 residues. Deletions cut 2 bases from V and 0 bases from J, with 12 bases between. The germline V gene encodes CDR1 SGHDT and CDR2 YYEEEE. CDR3 sequence: CASSLGTESSYNEQFF. The CDR3 DNA reads as TGTGCCAGCAGCTTAGGGACGGAGAGCTCCTACAATGAGCAGTTCTTC.

This clone showed up just once. Distinct nucleotide sequences in the sample also encode this CDR3. The V call is TRBV27, the J call TRBJ2-7; 8 bases agree with TRBD1. Germline CDR1 and CDR2: MNHEY and SMNVEV (reference sequence). V shed 6 bases, J shed 0 bases, and the junction held 4 bases outside the gene matches. The CDR3 extends over 14 amino acids. CDR3 sequence (DNA): TGTGCCAGCAGCCCTACAGGGGGCTCCTACGAGCAGTACTTC. Protein sequence: CASSPTGGSYEQYF.

This clone was counted ten times or more. CDR3: CAWSVGVGSYGYTF. The CDR3 DNA sequence: TGTGCCTGGAGTGTAGGAGTAGGATCCTATGGCTACACCTTC. The V and J genes are TRBV30 and TRBJ1-2; no clear D. V dropped 0 bases and J dropped 4 bases, with 12 bases sitting between them. Germline CDR1 reads GTSNPN; CDR2 reads SVGIG (reference sequence). CDR3 length: 14 residues.

The rearrangement links TRBV27 to TRBJ2-5; the D is unclear. CDR3 length: 13 residues. CDR1 is MNHEY, CDR2 SMNVEV, per germline (reference sequence). Trimming stripped 7 bases from V and 0 bases from J, with 9 bases between. This CDR3 reads CASKKLYQETQYF. DNA for the CDR3: TGTGCCAGCAAAAAGCTGTACCAAGAGACCCAGTACTTC.

CDR3 bases: TGTGCCAGAAGCCCCGGGATTTCTTCCTACGAGCAGTACTTC. This sequence encodes CARSPGISSYEQYF. V usage is TRBV5-3 and J usage is TRBJ2-7, with D perhaps TRBD2 (5 bases). TRBV5-3 belongs to the ORF category, with a function that is uncertain. Trimming took 4 bases from V and 1 from J, leaving 12 bases between them. The CDR3 covers 14 residues.

The chain employs TRBV11-2 and TRBJ2-2; perhaps TRBD2 as D (5 bases). The CDR3 has 15 residues. Germline V gene lookup returns CDR1 SGHAT and CDR2 FQNNGV. V shed 0 bases and J shed 5 bases, with 10 bases lying between them. The CDR3 nucleotides read TGTGCCAGCAGCTTAGACGGGAAGACTACCGGGGAGCTGTTTTTT. Its translation is CASSLDGKTTGELFF.

The chain couples TRBV7-8 to TRBJ1-2, with D tentatively TRBD1 (6 bases). V dropped 6 bases and J dropped 6 bases, with 8 bases sitting between them. Germline assignment: CDR1 SGHVS and CDR2 FQNEAQ. This CDR3 region has 11 residues. The DNA for the CDR3 is TGTGCCAGCAGTAACAGGGATGGCTACACCTTC. This encodes CASSNRDGYTF.

For this clone: This sample includes further DNA sequences coding for the same CDR3. V gene TRBV13 combines with J gene TRBJ1-5; D may be TRBD1 (5 bases). There are 14 residues in the CDR3. Trimming cost V 3 bases and J 4 bases, with 10 bases left between them. Per the germline V gene, CDR1 is PRHDT and CDR2 is FYEKMQ (reference sequence). CDR3 DNA sequence: TGTGCCAGCAGCTTGGGGCATCTAAATCAGCCCCAGCATTTT. Translation gives CASSLGHLNQPQHF.

The chain has TRBV9 and TRBJ1-1, with 8 bases fitting TRBD1. This CDR3 has 16 amino acids. The ends lost 4 bases at V and 1 base at J; junction bases unmatched: 9. Germline V gene sequence: CDR1 SGDLS, CDR2 YYNGEE. The CDR3 DNA is TGTGCCAGCAGCCTTCTCGGGGGGACAGGGAACACTGAAGCTTTCTTT. Translation: CASSLLGGTGNTEAFF.